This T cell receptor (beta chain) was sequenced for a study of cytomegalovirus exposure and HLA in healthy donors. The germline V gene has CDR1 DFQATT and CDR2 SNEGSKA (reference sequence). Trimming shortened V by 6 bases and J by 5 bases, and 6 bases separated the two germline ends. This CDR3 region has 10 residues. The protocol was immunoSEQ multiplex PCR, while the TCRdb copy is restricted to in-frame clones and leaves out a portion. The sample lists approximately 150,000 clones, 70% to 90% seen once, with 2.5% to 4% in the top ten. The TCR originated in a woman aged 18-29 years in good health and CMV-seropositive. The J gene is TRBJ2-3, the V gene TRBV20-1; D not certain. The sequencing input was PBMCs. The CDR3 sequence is CSAQVDTQYF. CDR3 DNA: TGCAGTGCCCAGGTAGATACGCAGTATTTT.